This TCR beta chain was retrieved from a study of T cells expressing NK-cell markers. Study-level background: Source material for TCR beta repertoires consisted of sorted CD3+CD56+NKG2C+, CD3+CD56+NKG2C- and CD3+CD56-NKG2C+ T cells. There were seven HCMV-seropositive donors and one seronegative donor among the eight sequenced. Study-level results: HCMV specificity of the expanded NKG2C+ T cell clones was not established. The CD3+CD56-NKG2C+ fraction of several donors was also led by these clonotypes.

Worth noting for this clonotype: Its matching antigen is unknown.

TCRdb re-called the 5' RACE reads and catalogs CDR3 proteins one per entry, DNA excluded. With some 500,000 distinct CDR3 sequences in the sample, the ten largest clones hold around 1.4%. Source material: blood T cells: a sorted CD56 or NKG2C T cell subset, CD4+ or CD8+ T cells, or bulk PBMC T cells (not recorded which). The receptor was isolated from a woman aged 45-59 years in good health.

CDR3: CASSKREGGSNEQFF. V usage is TRBV7-6 and J usage is TRBJ2-1; no DNA is available, so the TRBD2 call from TCRdb remains unchecked. CDR3 length equals 15 residues. CDR1 is SGHVS, CDR2 FNYEAQ, per germline.